This T cell receptor (beta chain) was captured by sequencing in a study of a mutant IDH1 vaccine in newly diagnosed glioma. Across the whole study: Of the patients given treatment, 62.5% were male and about 38% were female, and a mean age of around 38 years was recorded. Findings and caveats of the study: Researchers report vaccine-induced immune responses in approximately 93% of patients.

This sample's time point: baseline, week 1 (first vaccination visit). This sample's treatment: pre-vaccination baseline after standard-of-care therapy. New WHO grade 3 or 4 astrocytomas that were IDH1-mutant and ATRX-lost occurred in the donors. Points on this clone: Its antigen is as yet unknown.

Using immunoSEQ multiplex PCR, the repertoire was profiled, and TCRdb retains in-frame clones only, with some absent. The top ten hold approximately 4.2% of the sample, which has around 64,000 clones, around four fifths seen once. Trimming pared 4 bases from V and 0 bases from J, leaving 8 bases between. The germline V gene has CDR1 SGHDT and CDR2 YYEEEE. There are 15 residues in the CDR3. The V call is TRBV5-6, the J call TRBJ2-6, with D unclear. The sequencing used peripheral blood mononuclear cells (PBMCs), collected from a glioma patient treated with radiotherapy, temozolomide or both. The source of this sequence is a woman aged 18-29 years with glioma. Some clones in this sample may be carry-over from other donors' samples. DNA for the CDR3: TGTGCCAGCAGCGCAGGCCTCTCTGGGGCCAACGTCCTGACTTTC. Translated: CASSAGLSGANVLTF.